Listed below are T cell receptor beta chains from one sample, sequenced in a study of blood T cell repertoires in COVID-19. Here immunoSEQ multiplex PCR was the method, and the copy in TCRdb shows in-frame clones only, minus some. This table has about 380,000 clones, roughly 80% appearing once. The sample taken for sequencing was peripheral blood. The receptor set was obtained from a human donor with acute or convalescent COVID-19. The donor label of this sample is uncertain. Both conserved end residues are part of each CDR3. D genes are given only for firm matches. Rows may omit the clone size; those that give it use once, few, many or a size class.

>-|TRBV6-5|TRBD1|TRBJ1-4
CASSLRQGLEKLFF
TGTGCCAGCAGCCTAAGACAGGGATTAGAAAAACTGTTTTTT
>-|TRBV30|-|TRBJ2-3
CAWEGVRDTQYF
TGTGCCTGGGAAGGGGTCCGAGATACGCAGTATTTT
>few|TRBV3-1/TRBV3-2|-|TRBJ1-1
CASSLREGNTEAFF
TGTGCCAGCAGCCTCCGAGAGGGGAACACTGAAGCTTTCTTT
>-|TRBV5-1|TRBD1|TRBJ2-7
CASSDRGYEQYF
TGCGCCAGCAGCGACAGGGGCTACGAGCAGTACTTC
>-|TRBV25-1|-|TRBJ1-2
CASSDPNGMGARGYTF
TGTGCCAGCAGTGACCCCAACGGCATGGGGGCGCGTGGCTACACCTTC
>-|TRBV7-2|-|TRBJ1-1
CASSLVATGEAFF
TGTGCCAGCAGCTTAGTAGCGACAGGCGAAGCTTTCTTT
>-|TRBV28|-|TRBJ1-2
CAKRAGGYEGYTF
TGTGCCAAGCGGGCGGGAGGGTATGAAGGCTACACCTTC
>-|TRBV7-8|TRBD1|TRBJ1-6
CASSFDRGNSPLHF
TGTGCCAGCAGCTTTGACAGGGGTAATTCACCCCTCCACTTT
>-|TRBV25-1|-|TRBJ1-1
CAGSGEENTEAFF
TGTGCCGGCAGCGGGGAAGAGAACACTGAAGCTTTCTTT
>-|TRBV7-9|-|TRBJ1-1
CASSLFFSEAFF
TGTGCCAGCAGCTTATTCTTCTCCGAAGCTTTCTTT
>-|TRBV7-9|TRBD1|TRBJ1-4
CASSLGRQGTNEKLFF
TGTGCCAGCAGTTTAGGCCGACAGGGAACTAATGAAAAACTGTTTTTT
>-|TRBV6-6|-|TRBJ2-7
CASSYAYSYEQYF
TGTGCCAGCAGTTACGCCTACTCCTACGAGCAGTACTTC
>few|TRBV27|-|TRBJ1-2
CASRAANLYGYTF
TGTGCCAGCAGGGCGGCCAATTTATATGGCTACACCTTC
>once|TRBV19|TRBD1|TRBJ1-2
CASSDQGAYGYGYTF
TGTGCCAGTAGTGACCAGGGGGCCTACGGCTATGGCTACACCTTC
>-|TRBV6-6|TRBD1|TRBJ1-3
CASSPGGSGNTIYF
TGTGCCAGCAGTCCAGGGGGCTCTGGAAACACCATATATTTT
>-|TRBV29-1|-|TRBJ1-2
CSVGPRGLGYTF
TGCAGCGTTGGGCCCCGGGGACTCGGCTACACCTTC
>-|TRBV6-2/TRBV6-3|TRBD1|TRBJ2-1
CASSQRRGREEQFF
TGTGCCAGCAGTCAACGTAGGGGGCGCGAAGAGCAGTTCTTC
>once|TRBV10-3|-|TRBJ2-7
CAARTGGYEQYF
TGTGCCGCCCGGACAGGAGGGTACGAGCAGTACTTC
>-|TRBV13|TRBD1|TRBJ2-7
CASSRGQVNEQYF
TGTGCCAGCAGCCGAGGACAGGTCAACGAGCAGTACTTC
>-|TRBV5-1|-|TRBJ2-6
CASSPRLPGEYSGANVLTF
TGCGCCAGCAGCCCGAGGCTCCCAGGGGAATACTCTGGGGCCAACGTCCTGACTTTC
>-|TRBV30|TRBD1|TRBJ2-1
CAWSQGTGPLNEQFF
TGTGCCTGGAGCCAAGGGACAGGGCCCCTAAATGAGCAGTTCTTC
>-|TRBV28|-|TRBJ1-6
CASSSLGRDSPLHF
TGTGCCAGCAGTTCCCTCGGGCGGGATTCACCCCTCCACTTT
>-|TRBV5-1|-|TRBJ1-1
CASSLGQGLEAFF
TGCGCCAGCAGCTTGGGGCAGGGCCTTGAAGCTTTCTTT
>-|TRBV14|-|TRBJ2-1
CASSPTSLNNEQFF
TGTGCCAGCAGCCCTACTAGCTTGAACAATGAGCAGTTCTTC
>-|TRBV11-2|TRBD2|TRBJ2-2
CASRLEAGGRYTGELFF
TGTGCCAGCCGCTTAGAGGCGGGGGGGCGGTACACCGGGGAGCTGTTTTTT